This T cell receptor beta chain was retrieved from a study of blood T cell repertoires in COVID-19. As for the study in general: Samples came from the United States, Italy and Spain, spanning acute and convalescent COVID-19. T cells, B-cell-depleted T cells, or PBMCs provided the cDNA or gDNA that served as material.

With V trimmed by 5 bases and J by 4 bases, 6 bases remained unmatched. This CDR3 has 15 amino acids. CDR1 is LGHDT, CDR2 YNNKEL, per germline (reference sequence). The table lists this clone with a few counts. Per the original data handling: Estimation of nucleated cell counts was performed using reference gene primer amplification. Only in-frame clones appear in the TCRdb table, and some are missing; sequencing was by immunoSEQ multiplex PCR. The V and J calls and clone size were taken over from that table, and D and trimming were inferred from the DNA. The sample records around 300,000 clones, over 70% being singletons.

This chain uses TRBV3-1 (or the pseudogene TRBV3-2) with TRBJ1-1; 11 bases map to TRBD1. Sequencing was done on a sample of peripheral blood. This clonotype was obtained from a young man with active or convalescent COVID-19. CDR3 in DNA: TGTGCCAGCAGCACCCCTGGGACAGGGGGCACTGAAGCTTTCTTT. Translated, it gives CASSTPGTGGTEAFF.